This T cell receptor beta chain is from a study of T cell changes during pregnancy in multiple sclerosis. Only in-frame clones appear in the TCRdb table, and some are missing; sequencing was by immunoSEQ multiplex PCR. The sample carries some 71,000 clones, roughly 90% recorded once. Germline values: CDR1 SGDLS, CDR2 YYNGEE. Between the trimmed V and J ends, which lost 3 bases and 4 bases, there was a span of 11 bases. The CDR3 is made up of 13 amino acids. This chain links TRBV9 with TRBJ2-7; possibly TRBD2 for D (5 bases). The sequence was collected from a female donor with multiple sclerosis, enrolled in a pregnancy study. The material was peripheral blood, obtained in the third trimester of pregnancy. DNA of the CDR3: TGTGCCAGCAGCGCCACCGGCGGGTACGAGCAGTACTTC. Protein: CASSATGGYEQYF.